This passage covers 27 T cell receptor gamma chains from one sample sequenced in a study of gamma-delta T cells after stem cell transplantation. TCRdb processed the RT-PCR reads again with the CATT caller. The table shows about 1,900 gamma-chain clones, with under 3.5% occurring only once. The sample taken for sequencing was gamma-delta T cells. These receptors all come from a human donor. It is not recorded whose cells these are; they may come from a transplant donor.

Only a few counts were recorded for this clone. A much larger clone lies a single base off, so this may be a read error. Other DNA sequences in this sample translate to the same CDR3. The V gene is TRGV9, the J gene TRGJP. The germline gives CDR1 GITISATS, CDR2 ISYDGTV (reference sequence). The CDR3 is made up of 17 amino acids. J lost 7 bases, V lost 2 bases, and 8 bases had no gene match. The CDR3 DNA sequence: TGTGCCTTGTGGGAGGCTACTCAGGAGTTGGGCAAAAAAATCAAGGTATTT. It encodes CALWEATQELGKKIKVF.

By proportion, this clone is medium-sized (0.01 to 0.1%). It may be a read error: a sequence one base away is much more abundant. The same CDR3 also results from other DNA sequences found in this sample. The chain has TRGV9 and TRGJP. The CDR3 loop spans 15 amino acids. The germline gives CDR1 GITISATS, CDR2 ISYDGTV (reference sequence). The J segment lost 7 bases and the V segment lost 2 bases, leaving 2 bases of the junction unmatched. Written as DNA, the CDR3 is TGTGCCTTGTGGGAGGAGGAGTTGGGCAAAAAAATCAAGGTATTT. Amino acid sequence: CALWEEELGKKIKVF.

V is TRGV9 and J is TRGJP. Germline CDR1 and CDR2: GITISATS and ISYDGTV (reference sequence). The trim removed 0 bases at V and 6 bases at J, leaving 14 bases unmatched. There are 20 residues in the CDR3. CDR3 DNA sequence: TGTGCCTTGTGGGAGGTGCACCCCTCTTCGACAGAGTTGGGCAAAAAAATCAAGGTATTT. Protein product: CALWEVHPSSTELGKKIKVF.

There are a few counts of this clone. The protein recorded in TCRdb matches a much larger clone and deviates from this DNA's translation at residue 10, suggesting a read error; the protein here is obtained by translating the DNA. The gene calls are TRGV9 and TRGJ1 or TRGJ2. The CDR3 is 13 amino acids. Looked up from germline, CDR1 is GITISATS and CDR2 is ISYDGTV (reference sequence). For the CDR3, the DNA is TGTGCCTTGTGGGAGACTCGGGGGTATAATAAACTCTTT. Protein product: CALWETRGYNKLF.

Turning to this clone: The likely explanation is a read error, given a far larger clone one base away. The V gene is TRGV9, the J gene TRGJP. Per germline, CDR1 GITISATS and CDR2 ISYDGTV (reference sequence). This CDR3 comprises 18 residues. CDR3 protein: CALREVTQEELGKKIKVF. CDR3 DNA sequence: TGTGCCTTGCGGGAGGTGACCCAAGAGGAGTTGGGCAAAAAAATCAAGGTATTT.

By frequency in the sample, this clone is medium-sized. A much larger clone is a single base away; this may be a read error. The rearrangement uses TRGV9 and TRGJP. The CDR3 has 16 residues. The ends lost 2 bases at V and 6 bases at J; junction bases unmatched: 4. Germline values: CDR1 GITISATS, CDR2 ISYDGTV (reference sequence). CDR3 DNA: TGTGCCTTGTGGGAGGCGATAGAGTTGGGCAAAAAAATCAAGGTATTT. This sequence encodes CALWEAIELGKKIKVF.

By proportion, this clone is medium-sized. This chain links TRGV4 with TRGJ1 or TRGJ2. Germline CDR1 reads EGSTGY; CDR2 reads YDSYTSSV. CDR3 length equals 11 residues. Trimming at V came to 4 bases and at J to 10 bases, leaving 7 bases not matched to a gene. The DNA of the CDR3 is TGTGCCACCTGGGAACCCCCAAAGAAACTCTTT. This codes for CATWEPPKKLF.

This clone was recorded a few times. This DNA translates differently at residue 9 from the TCRdb protein, which is that of a much larger clone; a read error is likely, and the protein shown is the DNA's own translation. J is TRGJP and V is TRGV9. CDR1 and CDR2 from the germline V gene are GITISATS and ISYDGTV (reference sequence). The CDR3 is 16 amino acids. The CDR3 DNA follows: TGTGCCTTGTGGGAGTTCCAAGAGTCGGGCAAAAAAATCAAGGTATTT. Amino acids: CALWEFQESGKKIKVF.

This clone is large (0.1 to 1%) within its sample. The identical CDR3 is also encoded by other nucleotide sequences in the sample. This chain connects TRGV9 to TRGJP. Trimming at V came to 2 bases and at J to 7 bases, leaving 8 bases not matched to a gene. Germline lookup yields CDR1 GITISATS and CDR2 ISYDGTV (reference sequence). This CDR3 has 17 residues. In DNA form, the CDR3 reads TGTGCCTTGTGGGAGGAAACCCGGGAGTTGGGCAAAAAAATCAAGGTATTT. Amino acid sequence: CALWEETRELGKKIKVF.

By share, this clone ranks as medium-sized. The V gene is TRGV9, the J gene TRGJP. Germline V CDR1 and CDR2: GITISATS, ISYDGTV (reference sequence). This CDR3 has 16 amino acids. With 1 base clipped from V and 11 bases from J, the junction kept 8 bases outside the gene matches. DNA of the CDR3: TGTGCCTTGTGGGAGGTTTCCATGGTGGGCAAAAAAATCAAGGTATTT. Translated: CALWEVSMVGKKIKVF.

This clone ranks as large. This same CDR3 is encoded by further DNA sequences in the sample. V is TRGV9 and J is TRGJP. The CDR3 covers 16 residues. J gave up 7 bases and V 0 bases, and 3 bases lay outside the gene matches. Germline-derived CDR1 and CDR2 are GITISATS and ISYDGTV (reference sequence). CDR3 region: CALWEVQELGKKIKVF. The CDR3 region has the DNA TGTGCCTTGTGGGAGGTGCAGGAGTTGGGCAAAAAAATCAAGGTATTT.

A remark on this clone: This clone may be a read error of a much larger clone one base away. This specimen includes other DNA sequences encoding the same CDR3. The chain links TRGV9 to TRGJP. Germline CDR1 is GITISATS and CDR2 is ISYDGTV (reference sequence). The CDR3 extends over 18 amino acids. The CDR3 coding sequence is TGTGCCTTGTGGGAGGCCCCCCTCAGCGCGTTGGGCAAAAAAATCAAGGTGTTT. Translated, it gives CALWEAPLSALGKKIKVF.

This clone has just a few counts. The protein given by TCRdb reflects a much larger clone and differs at residue 4 from this DNA's translation, likely from a read error; the protein shown is the DNA's translation. The chain recombines TRGV9 with TRGJ1 or TRGJ2. The CDR3 contains 11 residues. From germline, CDR1 is GITISATS and CDR2 ISYDGTV (reference sequence). In DNA form, the CDR3 reads TGTGCCTTGGGGGAGGATAAAAAGAAACTCTTT. This codes for CALGEDKKKLF.

By share, this clone counts as large. Since a much larger clone is just one base distant, this may be a read error. The same CDR3 is also encoded by other DNA sequences in this sample. The chain links TRGV9 to TRGJP. The CDR3 is 16 amino acids. CDR1 and CDR2 (germline): GITISATS, ISYDGTV (reference sequence). The V segment lost 0 bases and the J segment 5 bases; nucleotides outside the gene matches: 1. CDR3 sequence: CALWEVKELGKKIKVF. CDR3 coding DNA: TGTGCCTTGTGGGAGGTGAAAGAGTTGGGCAAAAAAATCAAGGTATTT.

With regard to this clone: With a much larger clone just one base away, this may be a read error. The V and J genes are TRGV9 and TRGJP. Germline loops: CDR1 GITISATS, CDR2 ISYDGTV (reference sequence). V gave up 0 bases and J gave up 7 bases; unmatched junction bases: 24. The CDR3 totals 23 residues. The CDR3: CALWEVQSGSKFRSELGKKIKVF. In DNA form, the CDR3 reads TGTGCCTTGTGGGAGGTGCAATCGGGCTCGAAATTTCGGTCCGAGTTGGGCAAAAAAATCAAGGTATTT.

A remark on this clone: A far larger clone differs by one base, so this is likely a read error. J is TRGJP2 and V is TRGV3. This CDR3 has 18 amino acids. CDR1 and CDR2 (germline): VTNTFY, YDVSTARD (reference sequence). The CDR3 spells CATWDIPNLYSSDWTKTF. CDR3 nucleotides: TGTGCCACCTGGGACATCCCAAATCTTTATAGTAGTGATTGGACCAAGACGTTT.

To note about this clone: The protein given by TCRdb reflects a much larger clone and differs at residue 4 from this DNA's translation, likely from a read error; the protein shown is the DNA's translation. The rearrangement links TRGV2 to TRGJ1 or TRGJ2. This CDR3 contains 13 residues. V gave up 9 bases and J gave up 7 bases; unmatched junction bases: 15. The germline gives CDR1 EGSNGY, CDR2 YDSYNSKV. CDR3 residues: CATRQRARYKKLF. The CDR3 DNA sequence: TGTGCCACCCGGCAACGGGCTCGGTATAAGAAACTCTTT.

This clone rates as medium-sized. The rearrangement joins TRGV4 to TRGJ1 or TRGJ2. The germline gives CDR1 EGSTGY, CDR2 YDSYTSSV. The CDR3 sequence is 11 residues long. After removal of 0 bases from V and 10 bases from J, the junction contained 3 bases not matched to a gene. The CDR3 protein is CATWDGNKKLF. The CDR3 DNA reads as TGTGCCACCTGGGATGGGAACAAGAAACTCTTT.

Remarks on this clone: A single base separates this from a much larger clone, so it may be a read error. Other DNA sequences in this sample translate to the same CDR3. The chain employs TRGV9 and TRGJP. Per the germline V gene, CDR1 is GITISATS and CDR2 is ISYDGTV (reference sequence). CDR3 length equals 17 residues. The V and J ends lost 2 bases and 2 bases, in that order; junction bases with no gene match: 3. CDR3 sequence reads: CALWEARQELGKKIKVF. The DNA of the CDR3 is TGTGCCTTGTGGGAGGCCAGGCAAGAGTTGGGCAAAAAAATCAAGGTATTT.

This clone is medium-sized within its sample. V gene TRGV9 combines with J gene TRGJP. Unmatched junction bases numbered 6, after V lost 3 bases and J lost 4 bases. The CDR3 runs 17 residues. Germline-derived CDR1 and CDR2 are GITISATS and ISYDGTV (reference sequence). CDR3 amino acids: CALWEFAQELGKKIKVF. The CDR3 nucleotides are TGTGCCTTGTGGGAGTTCGCTCAAGAGTTGGGCAAAAAAATCAAGGTATTT.

Concerning this clone itself: TCRdb's protein, taken from a much larger clone, differs from this DNA's translation at residue 9, likely owing to a read error; the protein displayed comes from the DNA. The chain links TRGV9 to TRGJP. The CDR3 runs to 17 residues. Germline CDR1 reads GITISATS; CDR2 reads ISYDGTV (reference sequence). The CDR3 sequence is CALWEVQKDLGKKIKVF. The DNA of the CDR3 is TGTGCCTTGTGGGAGGTGCAAAAAGATTTGGGCAAAAAAATCAAGGTATTT.

Sample share makes this clone medium-sized. The gene calls are TRGV2 and TRGJ1 or TRGJ2. CDR1 and CDR2 (germline): EGSNGY, YDSYNSKV. Trimming took 9 bases from V and 11 from J; bases not matched to a gene: 7. The CDR3 covers 9 residues. Here the CDR3 DNA reads TGTGCCACCCGGCTGGAGAAACTCTTT. It is translated as CATRLEKLF.

This clone has a handful of counts. This may arise from a read error, as a much more abundant clone is one base away. Other DNA sequences in the sample encode the same CDR3. The V and J genes are TRGV9 and TRGJP. In germline, CDR1 is GITISATS, CDR2 ISYDGTV (reference sequence). After removal of 0 bases from V and 1 base from J, the junction contained 9 bases not matched to a gene. The CDR3 is 20 amino acids. The CDR3 coding sequence is TGTGCCTTGTGGGAGGTGGCTCCAGGGGGGCAAGAGTTGGGCAAAAAAATCAAGGTATTT. It specifies CALWEVAPGGQELGKKIKVF.

The sample holds a few counts of this clone. Possible read error: a much larger clone is one base away. The chain links TRGV4 to TRGJ1 or TRGJ2. After removal of 0 bases from V and 6 bases from J, the junction contained 14 bases not matched to a gene. This CDR3 has 16 residues. Germline CDR1 and CDR2: EGSTGY and YDSYTSSV. As DNA, the CDR3 is TGTGCCACCTGGGATGGGCCAATGAATCGAGGTTATAAGAAACTCTTT. It codes for CATWDGPMNRGYKKLF.

Remarks on this clone: A much larger clonotype is one base distant, so this may be a read error. Other DNA sequences from this sample encode an identical CDR3 as well. CDR3 protein: CALWEVRGELGKKIKVF. In DNA, the CDR3 is TGTGCCTTGTGGGAGGTGCGCGGGGAGTTGGGCAAAAAAATCAAGGTATTT. J is TRGJP and V is TRGV9. V was clipped by 0 bases and J by 7 bases; unmatched bases: 6. The germline gives CDR1 GITISATS, CDR2 ISYDGTV (reference sequence). The CDR3 extends over 17 amino acids.

This clone rates as medium-sized. Other DNA variants within this sample encode the same CDR3. The chain employs TRGV2 and TRGJ1 or TRGJ2. Germline-derived CDR1 and CDR2 are EGSNGY and YDSYNSKV. This CDR3 comprises 14 residues. V was clipped by 2 bases and J by 2 bases; unmatched bases: 6. CDR3 coding DNA: TGTGCCACCTGGGACGTGCACGATTATTATAAGAAACTCTTT. This codes for CATWDVHDYYKKLF.

As to this clone: The identical CDR3 is also encoded by other nucleotide sequences in the sample. This chain uses TRGV9 with TRGJ1 or TRGJ2. V shed 0 bases and J 3 bases; nucleotides not matched to a gene: 11. Germline V gene data show CDR1 as GITISATS and CDR2 as ISYDGTV (reference sequence). This CDR3 region has 16 residues. CDR3 region: CALWEVPHGLYYKKLF. The CDR3 DNA reads as TGTGCCTTGTGGGAGGTGCCTCACGGCCTTTATTATAAGAAACTCTTT.